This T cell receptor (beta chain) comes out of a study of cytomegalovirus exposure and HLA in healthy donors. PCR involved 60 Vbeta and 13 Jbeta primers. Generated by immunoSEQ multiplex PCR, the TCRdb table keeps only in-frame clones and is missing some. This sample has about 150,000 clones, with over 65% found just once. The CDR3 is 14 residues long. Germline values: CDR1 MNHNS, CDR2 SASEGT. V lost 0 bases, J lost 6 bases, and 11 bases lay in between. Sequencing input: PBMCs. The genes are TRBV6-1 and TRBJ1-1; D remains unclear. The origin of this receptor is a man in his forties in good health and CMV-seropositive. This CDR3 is CASSEARVRAEAFF. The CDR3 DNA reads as TGTGCCAGCAGTGAAGCGCGGGTAAGGGCTGAAGCTTTCTTT.